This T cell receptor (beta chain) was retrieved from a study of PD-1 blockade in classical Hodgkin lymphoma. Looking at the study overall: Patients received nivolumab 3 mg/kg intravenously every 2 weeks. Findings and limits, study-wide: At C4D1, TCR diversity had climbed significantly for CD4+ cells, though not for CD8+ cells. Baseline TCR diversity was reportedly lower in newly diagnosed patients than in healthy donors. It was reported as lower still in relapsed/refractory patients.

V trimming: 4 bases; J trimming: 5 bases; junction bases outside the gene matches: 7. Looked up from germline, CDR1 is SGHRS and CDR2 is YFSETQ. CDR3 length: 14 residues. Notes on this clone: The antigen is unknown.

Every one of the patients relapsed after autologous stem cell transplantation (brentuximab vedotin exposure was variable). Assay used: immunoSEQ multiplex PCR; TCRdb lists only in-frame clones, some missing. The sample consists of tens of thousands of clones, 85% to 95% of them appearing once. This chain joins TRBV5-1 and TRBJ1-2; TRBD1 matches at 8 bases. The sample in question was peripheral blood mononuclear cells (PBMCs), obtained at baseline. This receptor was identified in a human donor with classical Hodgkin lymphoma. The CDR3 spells CASSATTGEYGYTF. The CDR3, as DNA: TGCGCCAGCAGCGCGACGACAGGGGAGTATGGCTACACCTTC.